This is a list of T cell receptor beta chains from one sample in a study of T cell responses to AZD1222 COVID-19 vaccine. Some clones are missing from TCRdb's copy, which holds only in-frame ones; the method was immunoSEQ multiplex PCR. The top ten hold about an eighth of the sample, which has some 94,000 clones, 90% to 95% seen once. Sample: peripheral blood, taken on day 0 of AZD1222 vaccination. The receptors were sampled from an adult in good health. The CDR3 runs from the conserved cysteine through the conserved F or W. The D gene is left open where the match is weak. The size of a clone is reported for some rows only, either as once, few or many, or as a class for expanded clones.

D	V	J	size	CDR3	DNA
.	TRBV7-9	TRBJ1-2	.	CASSAAGADGYTF	TGTGCCAGCAGCGCTGCGGGGGCAGATGGCTACACCTTC
TRBD1	TRBV29-1	TRBJ2-7	.	CSVDFGQGEQYF	TGCAGCGTTGATTTCGGACAGGGAGAGCAGTACTTC
.	TRBV10-3	TRBJ2-6	.	CAISVGGGGSGANVLTF	TGTGCCATCAGTGTCGGGGGCGGGGGCTCTGGGGCCAACGTCCTGACTTTC
.	TRBV19	TRBJ1-1	.	CAVEGGAPEAFF	TGTGCCGTTGAAGGGGGAGCCCCTGAAGCTTTCTTT
.	TRBV29-1	TRBJ1-2	.	CSASRGGDYGYTF	TGCAGCGCGTCCAGGGGAGGGGACTATGGCTACACCTTC
.	TRBV7-7	TRBJ1-3	.	CASSLDLIAGYSGNTIYF	TGTGCTAGCAGCTTAGATCTAATCGCAGGGTACTCTGGAAACACCATATATTTT
.	TRBV19	TRBJ2-1	.	CASSMNLAGYNEQFF	TGTGCCAGTAGTATGAACCTAGCAGGATACAATGAGCAGTTCTTC
TRBD1	TRBV19	TRBJ1-1	once	CASRDRGMNTEAFF	TGTGCCAGTAGGGACAGGGGTATGAACACTGAAGCTTTCTTT
.	TRBV5-8	TRBJ1-1	.	CASSQTGTQMNTEAFF	TGTGCCAGCAGCCAAACAGGGACCCAAATGAACACTGAAGCTTTCTTT
TRBD1	TRBV6-5	TRBJ1-2	.	CASTEQGRLNYGYTF	TGTGCCAGCACAGAACAGGGGCGATTAAACTATGGCTACACCTTC
TRBD2	TRBV6-5	TRBJ2-1	.	CASRSSGGAYNEQFF	TGTGCCAGCAGGTCTAGCGGGGGGGCCTACAATGAGCAGTTCTTC
TRBD2	TRBV2	TRBJ2-7	few	CASTSHAGVGEQYF	TGTGCCAGCACCTCCCATGCGGGAGTAGGCGAGCAGTACTTC
.	TRBV7-3	TRBJ1-2	.	CASSTTGGTGGYTF	TGTGCCAGCAGCACGACAGGTGGCACGGGAGGCTACACCTTC
TRBD2	TRBV5-4	TRBJ2-7	.	CASSGPGLASEQYF	TGTGCCAGCAGCGGACCGGGACTAGCTTCCGAGCAGTACTTC
.	TRBV10-3	TRBJ2-1	.	CAIGLGNEQFF	TGTGCCATCGGCCTGGGCAATGAGCAGTTCTTC
.	TRBV7-9	TRBJ1-1	.	CASSLGFRLGTEAFF	TGTGCCAGCAGCTTAGGTTTCAGGCTGGGCACTGAAGCTTTCTTT
TRBD2	TRBV14	TRBJ2-1	.	CASSQPTSGSTYNEQFF	TGTGCCAGCAGCCAGCCCACTAGCGGGAGCACCTACAATGAGCAGTTCTTC
.	TRBV12-3/TRBV12-4	TRBJ1-2	.	CASSFPGGFGYTF	TGTGCCAGCAGTTTCCCCGGGGGTTTCGGCTACACCTTC
TRBD2	TRBV2	TRBJ2-2	.	CASSPGRGNTGELFF	TGTGCCAGCAGCCCGGGGAGGGGCAACACCGGGGAGCTGTTTTTT
.	TRBV28	TRBJ1-1	.	CASSFWGADTEAFF	TGTGCCAGCAGTTTCTGGGGGGCGGACACTGAAGCTTTCTTT
.	TRBV7-3	TRBJ2-3	.	CASSPRGPDTQYF	TGTGCCAGCAGCCCCAGGGGTCCAGATACGCAGTATTTT
.	TRBV19	TRBJ2-3	.	CASRERITSTDTQYF	TGTGCCAGTAGAGAACGTATCACTAGCACAGATACGCAGTATTTT
.	TRBV18	TRBJ2-2	.	CASSPGAIANTGELFF	TGTGCCAGCTCACCAGGGGCGATCGCGAACACCGGGGAGCTGTTTTTT
TRBD1	TRBV10-1	TRBJ1-2	.	CASTNRDRGPHGGGYTF	TGCGCCAGCACAAACCGGGACAGGGGACCCCACGGAGGGGGCTACACCTTC
.	TRBV13	TRBJ2-3	once	CASNNRGASDTQYF	TGTGCCAGCAATAATCGGGGGGCCTCAGATACGCAGTATTTT
.	TRBV24-1	TRBJ1-2	.	CATLRAGYTF	TGTGCCACCCTCAGGGCTGGCTACACCTTC
.	TRBV7-8	TRBJ1-3	.	CASSTGGGHLGNTIYF	TGTGCCAGCAGCACCGGGGGTGGACATCTTGGAAACACCATATATTTT
TRBD1	TRBV5-5	TRBJ1-2	.	CASSSGQGYGYTF	TGTGCCAGCAGTTCGGGACAGGGTTATGGCTACACCTTC
.	TRBV7-3	TRBJ2-1	.	CASSPSLRLNEQFF	TGTGCCAGCAGCCCATCCCTAAGACTCAATGAGCAGTTCTTC
TRBD1	TRBV7-2	TRBJ1-5	.	CASSLGISRTGGSQPQHF	TGTGCCAGCAGCTTAGGGATTAGTCGTACAGGGGGGAGTCAGCCCCAGCATTTT
.	TRBV6-2/TRBV6-3	TRBJ1-5	.	CASSFQGTGNQPQHF	TGTGCCAGCAGCTTCCAGGGGACGGGCAATCAGCCCCAGCATTTT
TRBD1	TRBV11-2	TRBJ2-7	.	CASSLGLRQGAYEQYF	TGTGCCAGCAGCTTGGGCCTAAGACAGGGGGCCTACGAGCAGTACTTC
TRBD1	TRBV18	TRBJ2-5	.	CASSPPRGQGEETQYF	TGTGCCAGCTCACCACCGAGGGGACAGGGTGAAGAGACCCAGTACTTC
.	TRBV11-2	TRBJ1-1	.	CASSLVSKNTEAFF	TGTGCCAGCAGCTTAGTCAGTAAGAACACTGAAGCTTTCTTT
.	TRBV5-4	TRBJ1-2	.	CASSFTATGGYTF	TGTGCCAGCAGCTTTACAGCGACGGGCGGCTACACCTTC
.	TRBV18	TRBJ2-7	.	CASSPRLDYEQYF	TGTGCCAGCTCACCTCGTTTGGACTACGAGCAGTACTTC
.	TRBV11-3	TRBJ1-1	.	CASSLNGEAFF	TGTGCCAGCAGCCTAAATGGTGAAGCTTTCTTT
TRBD1	TRBV19	TRBJ2-7	.	CASSILGGHEQYF	TGTGCCAGTAGTATTTTAGGGGGCCACGAGCAGTACTTC
.	TRBV6-5	TRBJ1-6	.	CASILGASNSPLHF	TGTGCCAGCATCCTCGGGGCCTCCAATTCACCCCTCCACTTT
.	TRBV7-8	TRBJ1-6	.	CASSLTDTDSPLHF	TGTGCCAGCAGCTTAACAGACACAGATTCACCCCTCCACTTT
TRBD1	TRBV3-1/TRBV3-2	TRBJ1-3	.	CASSYGQGVSGNTIYF	TGTGCCAGCAGCTATGGACAGGGGGTCTCTGGAAACACCATATATTTT
.	TRBV19	TRBJ2-7	.	CASSPGTYEQYF	TGTGCCAGTAGCCCTGGGACCTACGAGCAGTACTTC